This T cell receptor beta chain is drawn from a study of OX40 agonist ivuxolimab in advanced cancers. Across the study: Ivuxolimab, an agonistic anti-OX40 (CD134) antibody, was given to patients. Hepatocellular carcinoma, melanoma, renal cell or head and neck cancer was diagnosed in the dose-escalation patients. Study-wide results and caveats: CD4+ and CD8+ blood T cells expanded clonally by week 6 at 0.1 to 3.0 mg/kg.

Sequencing used immunoSEQ multiplex PCR; TCRdb keeps in-frame clones, though not all of them. The table shows about 68,000 clones, with 65% to 90% occurring only once. A note on this clone: Its antigen is unidentified.

V gave up 3 bases and J gave up 8 bases; unmatched junction bases: 2. The CDR3 has 13 amino acids. The germline V gene encodes CDR1 MNHEY and CDR2 SMNVEV (reference sequence). This sample comprised CD4+ or CD8+ T cells sorted from blood, obtained in a trial of the OX40 agonist ivuxolimab. The chain recombines TRBV27 with TRBJ1-4; 8 bases agree with TRBD1. The TCR was taken from an adult with an advanced solid tumor such as melanoma, head and neck, liver or kidney cancer. The CDR3: CASSLDRDEKLFF. The CDR3 nucleotides are TGTGCCAGCAGTTTGGACAGGGACGAAAAACTGTTTTTT.